The subject of this entry is one T cell receptor beta chain. Its cognate antigen is unknown. The data stem from a study of T cells in localized non-small cell lung cancer. The study's findings and limits: The study found T cell clonality highest in uninvolved adjacent lung, above tumor. An association was observed between higher blood T cell density and longer overall survival. For the top 100 tumor clones, a median around 61 also appeared in adjacent lung. Since sequencing was restricted to only one region of the tumor, intratumor heterogeneity remains a possibility.

Germline-derived CDR1 and CDR2 are MDHEN and SYDVKM. Trimming removed 3 bases from V and 16 bases from J; junction bases left unmatched: 8. CDR3 length: 13 residues. Sequenced by immunoSEQ multiplex PCR; TCRdb stores in-frame clones only, minus some. The table has around 50,000 clones, roughly 85% seen once; the top ten hold 4.5% to 5.5%. V gene TRBV28 combines with J gene TRBJ2-1; 11 bases agree with TRBD2. The sequence was collected from a woman aged 35 to 69 with stage I lung adenocarcinoma. This material consisted of peripheral blood, taken before any cancer treatment. CDR3 protein: CASSLSLAGGTFF. The CDR3 DNA sequence: TGTGCCAGCAGTTTGTCGCTAGCGGGGGGCACATTCTTC. Using reference TRBV28 and TRBJ2-1 for the parts outside the CDR3, the full variable domain is DVKVTQSSRYLVKRTGEKVFLECVQDMDHENMFWYRQDPGLGLRLIYFSYDVKMKEKGDIPEGYSVSREKKERFSLILESASTNQTSMYLCASSLSLAGGTFFGPGTRLTVL.